The clone carrying this T cell receptor (beta chain) came up many times. Priming with a constant-region primer yielded TCR beta cDNA from about 450 ng total RNA. Library construction for TCR beta comprised three nested multiplex PCR rounds performed with slightly modified ARM-PCR. Both of the initial two PCR rounds ran for around 10 cycles and employed TRBV1-TRBV30 forward primers alongside a C-beta reverse primer. One entry per CDR3 protein, called by TCRdb with MiXCR from the multiplex PCR reads. The sample carries 35,000 to 40,000 distinct CDR3 sequences, roughly 80% recorded once. RNA and DNA were co-extracted from approximately 20-30 mg of unsorted bulk tissue. The data belong to a study of tumor-infiltrating lymphocytes in primary liver carcinoma. Trimming took off 2 bases at V and 2 bases at J, with 4 bases between the two ends. Germline CDR1 SGHDT, CDR2 YYEEEE. This CDR3 has 12 residues.

What was sequenced was tumor-adjacent normal liver tissue. This sequence originates from a man aged 35-49 years with primary liver carcinoma and hepatitis B virus infection. V gene TRBV5-6 combines with J gene TRBJ1-1; no clear D. DNA for the CDR3: TGTGCCAGCAGCTTTCACAACACTGAAGCTTTCTTT. Amino acid sequence: CASSFHNTEAFF. Full variable domain (outside the CDR3, taken from reference TRBV5-6 and TRBJ1-1): DAGVTQSPTHLIKTRGQQVTLRCSPKSGHDTVSWYQQALGQGPQFIFQYYEEEERQRGNFPDRFSGHQFPNYSSELNVNALLLGDSALYLCASSFHNTEAFFGQGTRLTVV.